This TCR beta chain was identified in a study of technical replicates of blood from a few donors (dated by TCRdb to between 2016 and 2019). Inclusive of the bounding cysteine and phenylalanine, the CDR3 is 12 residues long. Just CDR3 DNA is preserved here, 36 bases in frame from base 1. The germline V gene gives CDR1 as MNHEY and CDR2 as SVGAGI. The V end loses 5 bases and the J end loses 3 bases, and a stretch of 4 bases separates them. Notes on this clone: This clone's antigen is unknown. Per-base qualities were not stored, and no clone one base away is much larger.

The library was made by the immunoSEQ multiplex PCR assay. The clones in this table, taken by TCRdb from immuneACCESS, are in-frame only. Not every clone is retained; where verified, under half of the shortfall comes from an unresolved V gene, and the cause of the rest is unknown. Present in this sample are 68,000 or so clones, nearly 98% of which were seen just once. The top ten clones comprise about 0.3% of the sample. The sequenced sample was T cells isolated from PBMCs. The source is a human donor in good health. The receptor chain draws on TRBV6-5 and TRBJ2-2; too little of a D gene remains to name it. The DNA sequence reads TGTGCCAGCAGTCCTGACACCGGGGAGCTGTTTTTT. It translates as CASSPDTGELFF.